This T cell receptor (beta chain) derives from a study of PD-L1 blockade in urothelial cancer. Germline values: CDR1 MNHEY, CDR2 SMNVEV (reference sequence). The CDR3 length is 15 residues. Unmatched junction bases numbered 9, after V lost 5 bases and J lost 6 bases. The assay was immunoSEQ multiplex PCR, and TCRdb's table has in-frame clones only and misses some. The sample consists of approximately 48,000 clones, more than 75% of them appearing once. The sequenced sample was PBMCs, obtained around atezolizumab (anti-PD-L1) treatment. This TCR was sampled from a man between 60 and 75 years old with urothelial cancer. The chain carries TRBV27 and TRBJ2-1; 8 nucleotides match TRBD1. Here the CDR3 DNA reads TGTGCCAGCAGTCCCTCGACAGGGGCTTCCAATGAGCAGTTCTTC. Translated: CASSPSTGASNEQFF.